One T cell receptor (beta chain) is described in this entry. The antigen is undetermined. With constant-segment primers, 5'RACE yielded cDNA libraries of TCR alpha and TCR beta that carried sample barcodes and UMIs. TCRdb re-analysed the 5' RACE reads in MiXCR, keeping a single row per CDR3 protein. The repertoire holds 500,000 to 650,000 distinct CDR3 sequences, with less than 25% as singletons. This sample is drawn from a study of T-cell memory formation after mild COVID-19. General study points: Among contracting clones, CD4+ were mainly CM/EM and CD8+ enriched in EMRA. Certain responding clones were present in pre-infection memory, suggesting participation of cross-reactive memory. The authors did not confirm SARS-CoV-2 specificity of second-wave clones peaking day 37.

The length of the CDR3 is 15 residues. Germline CDR1 reads MGHRA; CDR2 reads YSYEKL. Unmatched junction bases numbered 12, after V lost 7 bases and J lost 5 bases. This chain uses TRBV4-1 with TRBJ1-1, with TRBD1 identical over 8 bases. Sample: PBMCs or a T cell subset sorted from them (not recorded which). The origin of this receptor is an adult woman who had mild COVID-19 (a few samples of this study predate the infection). Cell type and time point are not known. The CDR3 spells CASIQDGQGGTEAFF. CDR3 bases: TGCGCCAGCATCCAGGATGGACAGGGTGGGACTGAAGCTTTCTTT.